The rows below give T cell receptor beta chains drawn from one sample of a study of blood T cell repertoires in COVID-19. Profiled with immunoSEQ multiplex PCR; TCRdb holds only in-frame clones, not every one. Here the sample spans 300,000 to 450,000 clones, about 90% being singletons. What was sequenced was PBMCs or T cells enriched from blood (not recorded which). The receptor set was obtained from a man aged 35 to 55 in a cohort exposed to, infected with or recovered from COVID-19 (not recorded which). Each CDR3 is given with its conserved first and last residue. D genes are given only for firm matches. Expanded clones get a size class; other rows say once, few or many, or leave the size out.

abundance,j_gene,v_gene,d_gene,CDR3aa,CDR3nt
-,TRBJ2-3,TRBV18,-,CASSPRTASTDTQYF,TGTGCCAGCTCACCACGGACAGCTAGCACAGATACGCAGTATTTT
-,TRBJ1-3,TRBV3-1/TRBV3-2,TRBD1,CASSPWDRGSGNTIYF,TGTGCCAGCAGCCCATGGGACAGGGGGTCCGGAAACACCATATATTTT
-,TRBJ2-5,TRBV7-2,TRBD2,CASSLPSGVSETQYF,TGTGCCAGCAGCTTGCCCAGCGGGGTATCAGAGACCCAGTACTTC
-,TRBJ1-2,TRBV27,TRBD1,CASSPGTGYYGYTF,TGTGCCAGCAGTCCCGGGACAGGGTACTATGGCTACACCTTC
-,TRBJ1-6,TRBV27,-,CASSLILADSPLHF,TGTGCCAGCAGTTTAATCCTGGCGGATTCACCCCTCCACTTT
-,TRBJ2-7,TRBV7-2,TRBD2,CASSLLEASGSHYEQYF,TGTGCCAGCAGCTTACTCGAGGCTAGCGGGAGCCATTACGAGCAGTACTTC
-,TRBJ2-1,TRBV7-3,-,CASSPLFSSNEQFF,TGTGCCAGCAGCCCCCTCTTCTCGTCCAATGAGCAGTTCTTC
-,TRBJ2-1,TRBV7-2,TRBD2,CASSRTSGSYNEQFF,TGTGCCAGCAGCCGGACTAGCGGGAGCTACAATGAGCAGTTCTTC
once,TRBJ1-6,TRBV30,TRBD1,CALLAGGQGLNSPLHF,TGTGCCCTCCTCGCTGGAGGACAGGGCCTCAATTCACCCCTCCACTTT
-,TRBJ2-1,TRBV18,TRBD2,CASSLGTSDYNEQFF,TGTGCCAGCTCACTCGGGACTAGCGACTACAATGAGCAGTTCTTC
-,TRBJ2-7,TRBV11-2,TRBD2,CASSSTLAGGVEQYF,TGTGCCAGCAGCTCCACACTAGCGGGAGGGGTTGAGCAGTACTTC
few,TRBJ2-7,TRBV3-1/TRBV3-2,-,CASSQGAGSSYEQYF,TGTGCCAGCAGCCAAGGGGCGGGAAGCTCCTACGAGCAGTACTTC
-,TRBJ1-1,TRBV11-3,-,CASSLGEDNTEAFF,TGTGCCAGCAGCTTAGGGGAGGACAACACTGAAGCTTTCTTT
once,TRBJ1-5,TRBV4-1,-,CASSQDTAYSNQPQHF,TGCGCCAGCAGCCAAGATACCGCCTATAGCAATCAGCCCCAGCATTTT
-,TRBJ1-2,TRBV6-5,-,CASSYSSRADYGYTF,TGTGCCAGCAGTTACTCGAGCAGGGCCGACTATGGCTACACCTTC
-,TRBJ2-2,TRBV28,TRBD1,CASYDRGRTGELFF,TGTGCCAGCTATGACAGGGGACGGACCGGGGAGCTGTTTTTT
-,TRBJ2-1,TRBV10-2,TRBD1,CARDRGDDNEQFF,TGCGCCAGGGACAGGGGGGATGACAATGAGCAGTTCTTC
-,TRBJ2-5,TRBV5-1,-,CASSLSRLYQETQYF,TGCGCCAGCAGCTTGTCTAGGCTGTACCAAGAGACCCAGTACTTC
-,TRBJ2-2,TRBV19,-,CASSISVTVTGELFF,TGTGCCAGTAGTATTTCTGTTACGGTCACCGGGGAGCTGTTTTTT
-,TRBJ2-7,TRBV7-8,-,CASSLAGQVTSYEQYF,TGTGCCAGCAGCTTAGCGGGTCAGGTTACTTCCTACGAGCAGTACTTC
-,TRBJ2-1,TRBV29-1,-,CSVESSQLGNEQFF,TGCAGCGTTGAATCTTCTCAACTCGGCAATGAGCAGTTCTTC
-,TRBJ1-1,TRBV28,-,CASSTGSAEAFF,TGTGCCAGCAGTACAGGGTCCGCTGAAGCTTTCTTT
-,TRBJ2-3,TRBV18,-,CASSPQGNTQYF,TGTGCCAGCTCACCACAGGGGAATACGCAGTATTTT
-,TRBJ2-1,TRBV7-7,TRBD2,CASSLRLAEGHEQFF,TGTGCCAGCAGCCTAAGACTAGCGGAGGGGCATGAGCAGTTCTTC
once,TRBJ1-1,TRBV5-4,TRBD1,CASRGQGNTEAFF,TGTGCCAGCAGGGGACAGGGAAACACTGAAGCTTTCTTT
-,TRBJ2-1,TRBV11-2,-,CASSFSGQNNNEQFF,TGTGCCAGCAGCTTTAGTGGACAGAATAACAATGAGCAGTTCTTC
-,TRBJ2-1,TRBV9,-,CASSVDLAVYNEQFF,TGTGCCAGCAGCGTTGATCTGGCGGTCTACAATGAGCAGTTCTTC
-,TRBJ2-2,TRBV10-3,-,CAISESRGSGELFF,TGTGCCATCAGTGAGTCTCGGGGTAGCGGGGAGCTGTTTTTT
-,TRBJ1-5,TRBV11-2,-,CASSSQTGPSPHQPQHF,TGTGCCAGCAGCTCCCAAACAGGCCCAAGTCCCCATCAGCCCCAGCATTTT
few,TRBJ1-2,TRBV11-2,-,CASSHPGLNYGYTF,TGTGCCAGCAGCCACCCGGGACTAAACTATGGCTACACCTTC
-,TRBJ2-5,TRBV7-9,-,CASSLAGRRQETQYF,TGTGCCAGCAGCTTAGCAGGGAGAAGGCAAGAGACCCAGTACTTC
-,TRBJ1-6,TRBV6-1,-,CASSEVAGGDSPLHF,TGTGCCAGCAGTGAAGTGGCGGGGGGCGATTCACCCCTCCACTTT
-,TRBJ1-1,TRBV11-1,TRBD1,CASSLPGQYTEAFF,TGTGCCAGCAGCCTGCCGGGACAGTACACTGAAGCTTTCTTT
-,TRBJ1-2,TRBV4-1,TRBD1,CASSHPDRVNYGYTF,TGCGCCAGCAGCCATCCGGACAGGGTGAACTATGGCTACACCTTC
-,TRBJ1-6,TRBV27,-,CASSLLSLGQLKNSPLHF,TGTGCCAGCAGCTTACTTTCTTTGGGACAATTAAAGAATTCACCCCTCCACTTT
-,TRBJ1-2,TRBV27,-,CASRQGRGWDGYTF,TGTGCCAGCAGACAGGGTCGCGGGTGGGATGGCTACACCTTC
-,TRBJ1-2,TRBV5-4,-,CASSLGVGANYGYTF,TGTGCCAGCAGCTTGGGTGTAGGAGCTAACTATGGCTACACCTTC
-,TRBJ2-7,TRBV12-3/TRBV12-4,TRBD1,CASNRGEDEQYF,TGTGCCAGCAACAGGGGAGAGGACGAGCAGTACTTC
-,TRBJ1-4,TRBV7-9,TRBD1,CASSLGTGGSEKLFF,TGTGCCAGCAGCTTAGGTACAGGGGGCAGTGAAAAACTGTTTTTT
-,TRBJ2-1,TRBV4-2,TRBD2,CASSPETSGTYNEQFF,TGTGCCAGCAGCCCCGAGACTAGCGGTACTTACAATGAGCAGTTCTTC
-,TRBJ2-7,TRBV7-9,-,CASSPGAPNEQYF,TGTGCCAGCAGCCCCGGAGCCCCCAACGAGCAGTACTTC
few,TRBJ2-1,TRBV5-1,TRBD2,CASKPRSGSGENEQFF,TGCGCCAGTAAACCAAGGTCCGGGAGCGGGGAGAATGAGCAGTTCTTC
-,TRBJ2-7,TRBV6-5,TRBD1,CASTLFQGAYEQYF,TGTGCCAGCACCCTATTCCAGGGGGCCTACGAGCAGTACTTC
-,TRBJ1-2,TRBV7-9,-,CATRVPSTFGYTF,TGTGCCACCCGAGTCCCCTCTACGTTCGGTTACACCTTC
once,TRBJ1-4,TRBV7-9,TRBD1,CASSTDRGLYDEKLFF,TGTGCCAGCAGCACGGACAGGGGGCTGTATGATGAAAAACTGTTTTTT
few,TRBJ1-2,TRBV2,-,CASMDSRSYGYTF,TGTGCCAGCATGGATTCGCGGAGCTATGGCTACACCTTC
-,TRBJ2-2,TRBV7-2,TRBD2,CASSLVGLAEHTGELFF,TGTGCCAGCAGCTTAGTAGGGCTAGCGGAACACACCGGGGAGCTGTTTTTT
-,TRBJ1-2,TRBV7-9,-,CASSPGESYGYTF,TGTGCCAGCAGTCCCGGGGAGTCCTATGGCTACACCTTC
-,TRBJ2-1,TRBV3-1/TRBV3-2,-,CASSQGGEQFF,TGTGCCAGCAGCCAAGGCGGTGAGCAGTTCTTC
-,TRBJ2-2,TRBV6-1,-,CASSENGRGTGELFF,TGTGCCAGCAGTGAGAACGGGAGAGGCACCGGGGAGCTGTTTTTT
-,TRBJ1-5,TRBV2,-,CASSSGVGQPQHF,TGTGCCAGCAGTTCAGGGGTTGGGCAGCCCCAGCATTTT
-,TRBJ2-1,TRBV6-6,-,CASSSPSSGVAQFF,TGTGCCAGCAGTTCGCCTAGCTCAGGAGTGGCGCAGTTCTTC
-,TRBJ2-1,TRBV3-1/TRBV3-2,-,CASSQVENNEQFF,TGTGCCAGCAGCCAAGTAGAAAACAATGAGCAGTTCTTC
-,TRBJ2-2,TRBV11-2,TRBD2,CASSPPWTSGRPTTGELFF,TGTGCCAGCAGCCCCCCGTGGACTAGCGGGAGGCCAACTACCGGGGAGCTGTTTTTT